The T cell receptor beta chain under discussion was sequenced for a study of T cell repertoires in cytomegalovirus infection. Whole-study context: Researchers turned to recently identified HLA-C-restricted CMV epitopes as well as well-studied HLA-B-restricted ones. A matching HLA type, together with CMV infection, was signaled by public TCR beta signatures. Broader study findings: Ex vivo, HLA-C-restricted CMV-specific TCR beta clonotypes prevailed over the rest of the response.

Germline assignment: CDR1 SGHTA and CDR2 FQGNSA. Trimming took 1 base from V and 6 from J, leaving 14 bases between them. The length of the CDR3 is 15 residues. This clonotype was seen a few times. Its antigen is unidentified. TCRdb processed the reads anew with MiXCR; each CDR3 protein has one entry. The repertoire includes tens of thousands of distinct CDR3 sequences, 20% to 25% of them detected once, and roughly two thirds sits in the top ten. The specimen was CD8+ T cells from cultured PBMCs, collected from culture after CMV antigen stimulation. The receptor was derived from a human donor in good health (CMV status not recorded). Some clones in this sample may be carry-over from other donors' samples. This chain uses TRBV7-2 with TRBJ2-3; D perhaps matches TRBD2 (5 bases). The CDR3 is CASSLVGLTGDTQYF. CDR3 sequence (DNA): TGTGCCAGCAGCTTAGTCGGACTTACGGGTGATACGCAGTATTTT. Supplemented by reference TRBV7-2 and TRBJ2-3, the full variable domain reads GAGVSQSPSNKVTEKGKDVELRCDPISGHTALYWYRQSLGQGLEFLIYFQGNSAPDKSGLPSDRFSAERTGGSVSTLTIQRTQQEDSAVYLCASSLVGLTGDTQYFGPGTRLTVL.